The 6 T cell receptor beta chains in this list originate from one sample, sequenced in a study of cytotoxic CD8 clonotypes in ibrutinib-treated CLL. Profiled with immunoSEQ multiplex PCR; TCRdb holds only in-frame clones, not every one. This table has about 39,000 clones, approximately 71% appearing once. The sequencing used PBMCs, collected at disease progression, from a patient treated with ibrutinib. The origin of the receptors is a human donor with chronic lymphocytic leukemia.

The chain employs TRBV5-6 and TRBJ1-1, with TRBD1 matching over 9 bases. Germline-derived CDR1 and CDR2 are SGHDT and YYEEEE. The CDR3 loop spans 14 amino acids. J lost 5 bases, V lost 4 bases, and 6 bases had no gene match. CDR3 sequence: CASSSIQGATEAFF. CDR3 bases: TGTGCCAGCAGCAGTATACAGGGGGCGACTGAAGCTTTCTTT.

The CDR3 nucleotides read TGTGCCAGCAGTACAGGACAGGGGAGGGAGACCCAGTACTTC. Protein: CASSTGQGRETQYF. The V gene is TRBV27, the J gene TRBJ2-5; 9 bases fit TRBD1. The length of the CDR3 is 14 residues. Per the germline V gene, CDR1 is MNHEY and CDR2 is SMNVEV (reference sequence). The trim removed 5 bases at V and 5 bases at J, leaving 6 bases unmatched.

The table lists this clone with a few counts. V and J are TRBV11-3 and TRBJ1-1; 11 bases line up with TRBD1. J lost 5 bases, V lost 6 bases, and 2 bases had no gene match. The germline CDR1 and CDR2 sequences are SGHNT and YENEEA. The CDR3 is 13 residues long. The CDR3 protein is CASRDRGLTEAFF. The DNA of the CDR3 is TGTGCCAGCAGGGACAGGGGGCTTACTGAAGCTTTCTTT.

In its sample, this clone was seen a few times. V is TRBV9 and J is TRBJ2-7; D possibly corresponds to TRBD2 (5 bases). From germline, CDR1 is SGDLS and CDR2 YYNGEE. V was trimmed by 3 bases and J by 2 bases, leaving 15 bases between them. The CDR3 runs 15 residues. The CDR3: CASSGGKPPTYEQYF. In DNA, the CDR3 is TGTGCCAGCAGCGGAGGGAAGCCCCCAACCTACGAGCAGTACTTC.

The rearrangement uses TRBV9 and TRBJ2-2, with D possibly TRBD2 on 6 matching bases. In germline, CDR1 is SGDLS, CDR2 YYNGEE. There are 15 residues in the CDR3. The ends were cut back, 4 bases at V and 2 bases at J, with 12 bases in the middle. In DNA, the CDR3 is TGTGCCAGCAGCCTTGTAGCGGAAAACACCGGGGAGCTGTTTTTT. It encodes CASSLVAENTGELFF.

By frequency in the sample, this clone is medium-sized (0.01 to 0.1%). The genes are TRBV5-1 and TRBJ1-2; no clear D. V lost 0 bases to trimming and J lost 1 base, with 4 bases between them. The CDR3 totals 13 residues. Germline V lookup: CDR1 SGHRS, CDR2 YFSETQ. CDR3 in DNA: TGCGCCAGCAGCTTGGACAGTAACTATGGCTACACCTTC. It translates to CASSLDSNYGYTF.